The clone carrying this T cell receptor (beta chain) was recorded at least ten times. The antigen is undetermined. The CDR3 contains 15 residues. CDR1 is SEHNR and CDR2 is FQNEAQ in the germline V gene (reference sequence). Trimming stripped 1 base from V and 7 bases from J, with 11 bases between. Two-round multiplex PCR on genomic DNA was the method by which TCR beta CDR3 was amplified. For every TRBV and TRBJ gene, a specific primer was used in first-round PCR. TCRdb re-called the multiplex PCR reads through MiXCR, storing one row per CDR3 protein. This sample carries 15,000 to 20,000 distinct CDR3 sequences, around 26% of them seen once, and the ten largest clones take 20% to 25%. These data are taken from a study of prognosis after radiotherapy for stage I lung cancer. Findings and caveats of the study: Patients who went on to get distant metastases had lower Shannon entropy after stereotactic body radiation therapy.

The genes are TRBV7-9 and TRBJ1-6; D unresolved. Sequencing used PBMCs, obtained before or after stereotactic body radiation therapy (not recorded which). The receptor comes from a donor at least 50 years old with non-small cell lung cancer. CDR3 bases: TGTGCCAGCAGCTTAGGGTCGCAGATCAATTCACCCCTCCACTTT. Translated: CASSLGSQINSPLHF.